This passage covers 27 T cell receptor beta chains from one sample sequenced in a study of shared clonotypes between healthy human individuals. Generated by immunoSEQ multiplex PCR, the TCRdb table keeps only in-frame clones and is missing some. The sample shows millions of clones, 90% to 95% of them seen only once. The sample taken for sequencing was naive CD4+ T cells sorted from blood. Subset in this sample: CD45RA+ positively selected. The receptors were gathered from a man between 18 and 35 years old in good health.

The chain joins TRBV11-2 to TRBJ2-7; D is possibly TRBD1 (7 bases). V gave up 1 base and J gave up 1 base, with 17 bases separating them. The CDR3 consists of 17 residues. Germline V CDR1 and CDR2: SGHAT, FQNNGV. This chain's CDR3 is CASSLVPGGSPSYEQYF. The DNA of the CDR3 is TGTGCCAGCAGCTTAGTACCAGGGGGGTCTCCGTCCTACGAGCAGTACTTC.

The V call is TRBV18, the J call TRBJ1-4; D might be TRBD1 (6 bases). Germline V CDR1 and CDR2: KGHSH, LQKENI. The CDR3 sequence is 15 residues long. V was clipped by 4 bases and J by 7 bases, with 16 bases between them. For the CDR3, the DNA is TGTGCCAGCTCACGACAAGCCGGGACACCTGAAAAACTGTTTTTT. Protein: CASSRQAGTPEKLFF.

The chain is built from TRBV5-1 and TRBJ1-1, with 7 bases matching TRBD1. CDR3 size: 14 residues. V lost 7 bases and J lost 1; bases outside the gene matches: 7. Germline loops: CDR1 SGHRS, CDR2 YFSETQ. CDR3 coding DNA: TGCGCCAGCTCTGACCAGGGGGGGAACACTGAAGCTTTCTTT. The encoded protein is CASSDQGGNTEAFF.

The J gene is TRBJ1-2, the V gene TRBV2; unclear D gene. Trimming took off 7 bases at V and 1 base at J, with 10 bases between the two ends. Germline lookup yields CDR1 SNHLY and CDR2 FYNNEI. The CDR3 sequence is 13 residues long. CDR3 sequence: CASKLQSNYGYTF. In nucleotides, the CDR3 is TGTGCCAGCAAGCTTCAGAGTAACTATGGCTACACCTTC.

The chain joins TRBV18 to TRBJ1-2; TRBD1 agrees at 9 bases. The V segment lost 6 bases and the J segment 8 bases; nucleotides outside the gene matches: 19. This CDR3 has 17 residues. CDR1 is KGHSH and CDR2 is LQKENI in the germline V gene. CDR3 sequence reads: CASSQPIGQGQGGGYTF. The CDR3 DNA reads TGTGCCAGCTCCCAACCAATCGGCCAGGGACAGGGTGGCGGCTACACCTTC. Combining the CDR3 with reference TRBV18 and TRBJ1-2 gives the whole variable domain NAGVMQNPRHLVRRRGQEARLRCSPMKGHSHVYWYRQLPEEGLKFMVYLQKENIIDESGMPKERFSAEFPKEGPSILRIQQVVRGDSAAYFCASSQPIGQGQGGGYTFGSGTRLTVV.

The chain is built from TRBV11-2 and TRBJ2-1, with TRBD1 matching 10 bases. This CDR3 contains 14 residues. V lost 5 bases, J lost 10 bases, and 8 bases stayed unmatched. Germline V gene lookup returns CDR1 SGHAT and CDR2 FQNNGV. The CDR3 loop reads CASSTRTGGGEQFF. The CDR3 nucleotides read TGTGCCAGCAGCACCCGGACAGGGGGAGGCGAGCAGTTCTTC.

V gene TRBV18 combines with J gene TRBJ1-3, with 7 bases fitting TRBD1. Germline V gene data show CDR1 as KGHSH and CDR2 as LQKENI. With V trimmed by 2 bases and J by 2 bases, 3 bases remained unmatched. The CDR3 spans 15 residues. The DNA for the CDR3 is TGTGCCAGCTCACCAGGACAGGAGGCTGGAAACACCATATATTTT. It encodes CASSPGQEAGNTIYF. Full variable domain (rest looked up from reference TRBV18 and TRBJ1-3): NAGVMQNPRHLVRRRGQEARLRCSPMKGHSHVYWYRQLPEEGLKFMVYLQKENIIDESGMPKERFSAEFPKEGPSILRIQQVVRGDSAAYFCASSPGQEAGNTIYFGEGSWLTVV.

The genes are TRBV27 and TRBJ1-6; D is unresolved. This CDR3 region has 15 residues. V dropped 0 bases and J dropped 7 bases, with 10 bases sitting between them. From germline, CDR1 is MNHEY and CDR2 SMNVEV (reference sequence). CDR3 protein: CASSLSVGPNSPLHF. The CDR3 DNA is TGTGCCAGCAGTTTATCGGTCGGCCCCAATTCACCCCTCCACTTT.

The rearrangement uses TRBV5-4 and TRBJ2-7; D gene ambiguous. The germline CDR1 and CDR2 sequences are SGHNT and YYREEE (reference sequence). The V end lost 4 bases, the J end lost 9 bases, and 23 bases lay between the germline ends. The CDR3 has 15 residues. The CDR3 DNA reads TGTGCCAGCAGCCTCAGCACTCCCATTAGGAAGGGGCAGTACTTC. Translation: CASSLSTPIRKGQYF.

This clone was detected once. The chain combines TRBV7-9 with TRBJ1-1, with unresolved D. The CDR3 length is 13 residues. Germline V gene data show CDR1 as SEHNR and CDR2 as FQNEAQ (reference sequence). Trimming pared 2 bases from V and 4 bases from J, leaving 8 bases between. The CDR3: CASSLTSSTEAFF. The CDR3 DNA is TGTGCCAGCAGCTTAACCTCGTCCACTGAAGCTTTCTTT.

CDR3 protein: CAISSLAGGYEQYF. The CDR3 DNA reads as TGTGCCATCAGTTCGCTAGCGGGAGGCTACGAGCAGTACTTC. V is TRBV10-3 and J is TRBJ2-7; 11 bases are shared with TRBD2. V lost 5 bases, J lost 3 bases, and 3 bases stayed unmatched. The germline V gene encodes CDR1 ENHRY and CDR2 SYGVKD. The CDR3 has 14 residues.

The V gene is TRBV7-2, the J gene TRBJ2-1; 13 bases are a match to TRBD2. The CDR3 has 15 amino acids. V shed 5 bases, J shed 2 bases, and the junction held 0 bases outside the gene matches. Germline V gene sequence: CDR1 SGHTA, CDR2 FQGNSA. CDR3 in amino acids: CASSGTSGAYNEQFF. CDR3 sequence (DNA): TGTGCCAGCAGCGGGACTAGCGGGGCCTACAATGAGCAGTTCTTC.

The V gene is TRBV28, the J gene TRBJ2-2; D is unclear. The CDR3 extends over 12 amino acids. Trimming removed 5 bases from V and 3 bases from J, with 4 bases in between. Germline V gene sequence: CDR1 MDHEN, CDR2 SYDVKM. The CDR3 nucleotides are TGTGCCAGCAGTCGCCACACCGGGGAGCTGTTTTTT. Encoded protein: CASSRHTGELFF.

The CDR3 protein is CASTPRAGVGETQYF. CDR3 nucleotide sequence: TGTGCCAGCACCCCGCGAGCGGGAGTCGGAGAGACCCAGTACTTC. V gene TRBV6-1 combines with J gene TRBJ2-5, with TRBD2 matching 8 bases. Germline V gene data show CDR1 as MNHNS and CDR2 as SASEGT. The CDR3 consists of 15 residues. Trimming at V came to 7 bases and at J to 4 bases, leaving 11 bases not matched to a gene.

The chain combines TRBV29-1 with TRBJ2-7; D may be TRBD1 or TRBD2 (5 bases each). V lost 4 bases to trimming and J lost 2 bases, with 15 bases between them. Per germline, CDR1 SQVTM and CDR2 ANQGSEA. This CDR3 region has 14 residues. The CDR3 loop reads CSVGEGPGAYEQYF. In DNA form, the CDR3 reads TGCAGCGTTGGTGAGGGACCAGGAGCCTACGAGCAGTACTTC.

The chain joins TRBV28 to TRBJ1-5; D not certain. Trimming took off 11 bases at V and 1 base at J, with 15 bases between the two ends. CDR3 length: 14 amino acids. The germline V gene has CDR1 MDHEN and CDR2 SYDVKM. The CDR3 spells CASLPGVSNQPQHF. The CDR3, as DNA: TGTGCCTCCCTCCCGGGAGTCAGCAATCAGCCCCAGCATTTT.

CDR3 in amino acids: CASSLEGLQPQHF. CDR3 DNA: TGTGCCAGCAGCTTAGAAGGCCTTCAGCCCCAGCATTTT. The chain uses TRBV7-2 and TRBJ1-5; D not certain. Germline V lookup: CDR1 SGHTA, CDR2 FQGNSA. CDR3 size: 13 residues. The ends were cut back, 1 base at V and 6 bases at J, with 7 bases in the middle. The whole variable domain, remainder taken from reference TRBV7-2 and TRBJ1-5, is GAGVSQSPSNKVTEKGKDVELRCDPISGHTALYWYRQSLGQGLEFLIYFQGNSAPDKSGLPSDRFSAERTGGSVSTLTIQRTQQEDSAVYLCASSLEGLQPQHFGDGTRLSIL.

The gene calls are TRBV4-3 and TRBJ1-2, with D possibly being TRBD1 (5 bases). The CDR3 sequence is 15 residues long. Germline assignment: CDR1 LGHNA and CDR2 YSLEER. Deletions cut 6 bases from V and 1 base from J, with 15 bases between. The CDR3 sequence: CASSPATTVNYGYTF. The CDR3 DNA follows: TGCGCCAGCAGTCCAGCCACGACAGTTAACTATGGCTACACCTTC.

This chain links TRBV6-5 with TRBJ2-7; D may be TRBD1 or TRBD2 (5 bases each). Trimming shortened V by 7 bases and J by 4 bases, and 14 bases separated the two germline ends. There are 13 residues in the CDR3. Germline V gives CDR1 MNHEY, CDR2 SVGAGI. The CDR3 sequence: CASTRDGKYEQYF. As DNA, the CDR3 is TGTGCCAGCACTAGGGACGGGAAGTACGAGCAGTACTTC.

In the case of this clone: Other DNA sequences within the sample encode an identical CDR3. The chain employs TRBV6-1 and TRBJ2-3; D is undetermined. The CDR3 has 11 residues. Germline CDR1 MNHNS, CDR2 SASEGT. V shed 5 bases and J shed 1 base, with 1 base lying between them. In DNA form, the CDR3 reads TGTGCCAGCAGTCGCACAGATACGCAGTATTTT. Residues: CASSRTDTQYF.

As to this clone: An end of the junction differs from the germline gene, which may be a read error. The V call is TRBV28, the J call TRBJ1-2; 9 nucleotides match TRBD1. This CDR3 region has 15 residues. In germline, CDR1 is MDHEN, CDR2 SYDVKM. The CDR3 coding sequence is TGTACCAGCAGTACCACAGGGGGCTCGGACTATGGCTACACCTTC. Translation gives CTSSTTGGSDYGYTF.

The V and J genes are TRBV5-1 and TRBJ1-2; no clear D. This CDR3 has 13 amino acids. V was clipped by 3 bases and J by 6 bases, with 12 bases between them. CDR1 is SGHRS and CDR2 is YFSETQ in the germline V gene. In DNA, the CDR3 is TGCGCCAGCAGCTGGCAAGGGTCGGATGGCTACACCTTC. Translating gives CASSWQGSDGYTF. Together with reference TRBV5-1 and TRBJ1-2, the CDR3 gives the full variable domain: KAGVTQTPRYLIKTRGQQVTLSCSPISGHRSVSWYQQTPGQGLQFLFEYFSETQRNKGNFPGRFSGRQFSNSRSEMNVSTLELGDSALYLCASSWQGSDGYTFGSGTRLTVV.

Points on this clone: The sample has other DNA sequences that encode this CDR3 too. The genes are TRBV7-2 and TRBJ2-7; D is unclear. Between the trimmed V and J ends, which lost 5 bases and 3 bases, there was a span of 5 bases. The length of the CDR3 is 11 residues. CDR1 is SGHTA and CDR2 is FQGNSA in the germline V gene. CDR3 protein: CASSASYEQYF. The CDR3 nucleotides are TGTGCCAGCAGCGCTAGCTACGAGCAGTACTTC.

This clone was seen only a few times. This chain uses TRBV2 with TRBJ1-6; the D is unclear. The CDR3 has 11 residues. The V end lost 4 bases, the J end lost 6 bases, and 1 base lay between the germline ends. Germline V CDR1 and CDR2: SNHLY, FYNNEI. CDR3 in DNA: TGTGCCAGCAGTGGTAATTCACCCCTCCACTTT. Its translation is CASSGNSPLHF.

This clone showed up just a few times. The rearrangement joins TRBV6-6 to TRBJ1-6; D is uncertain. Germline loops: CDR1 MNHNY, CDR2 SVGAGI (reference sequence). V lost 3 bases to trimming and J lost 5 bases, with 8 bases between them. CDR3 size: 14 residues. CDR3 in DNA: TGTGCCAGCAGTTATGGCAGTAATAATTCACCCCTCCACTTT. Translating it yields CASSYGSNNSPLHF.

The rearrangement uses TRBV11-2 and TRBJ2-5, with a tentative D call TRBD2 (5 bases). Trimming took 5 bases from V and 2 from J, leaving 15 bases between them. The CDR3 has 15 residues. Germline CDR1 is SGHAT and CDR2 is FQNNGV. CDR3 residues: CASSPRLDSQETQYF. DNA for the CDR3: TGTGCCAGCAGCCCACGCCTGGACTCACAAGAGACCCAGTACTTC.

The chain couples TRBV28 to TRBJ2-3; possible D gene TRBD2, 5 bases. In germline, CDR1 is MDHEN, CDR2 SYDVKM. CDR3 length equals 14 residues. The ends were cut back, 5 bases at V and 5 bases at J, with 14 bases in the middle. CDR3 in DNA: TGTGCCAGCAGTAATAGTCTAGCCCAAGATACGCAGTATTTT. Translation gives CASSNSLAQDTQYF.